One sample yielded the 20 T cell receptor beta chains listed below, sequenced in a study of brain T cells in children with intractable seizures. Measured with immunoSEQ multiplex PCR; TCRdb has only the in-frame clones, and not every one. The data hold 62,000 or so clones, with roughly 95% observed a single time. Sequenced material: peripheral blood, taken at surgery. The receptors here all came from a boy in the first two years of life with focal cortical dysplasia and intractable seizures.

Concerning this clone: One end of the junction is discordant with germline, which a read error may explain. The chain combines TRBV27 with TRBJ2-7; D is unclear. Germline V lookup: CDR1 MNHEY, CDR2 SMNVEV (reference sequence). The CDR3 extends over 10 amino acids. Here the CDR3 reads CASIWRRLDF. CDR3 bases: TGTGCCAGCATCTGGAGACGATTGGACTTC.

The chain joins TRBV7-9 to TRBJ1-5; possibly TRBD1 for D (6 bases). Germline V CDR1 and CDR2: SEHNR, FQNEAQ (reference sequence). The CDR3 has 17 residues. Trimming removed 3 bases from V and 0 bases from J, with 15 bases in between. The CDR3 region is CASSLGAGDYSNQPQHF. The CDR3 DNA follows: TGTGCCAGCAGCTTGGGTGCAGGGGACTATAGCAATCAGCCCCAGCATTTT.

V usage is TRBV6-6 and J usage is TRBJ2-3; 8 bases line up with TRBD2. This CDR3 comprises 14 residues. V lost 6 bases, J lost 4 bases, and 6 bases stayed unmatched. Germline V gene lookup returns CDR1 MNHNY and CDR2 SVGAGI (reference sequence). The CDR3 region has the DNA TGTGCCAGCAGATACAGCGGGAGCCCAGATACGCAGTATTTT. It encodes CASRYSGSPDTQYF.

The chain links TRBV20-1 to TRBJ2-3, with D unresolved. Germline V gene sequence: CDR1 DFQATT, CDR2 SNEGSKA (reference sequence). The CDR3 consists of 11 residues. Trimming shortened V by 7 bases and J by 4 bases, and 9 bases separated the two germline ends. The CDR3 sequence: CSVRKADTQYF. DNA for the CDR3: TGCAGTGTTCGGAAGGCAGATACGCAGTATTTT.

The J gene is TRBJ1-2, the V gene TRBV5-5; 9 bases line up with TRBD1. This CDR3 region has 13 residues. Losses at the gene ends were 7 bases for V and 4 bases for J; bases not matched to a gene: 5. CDR1 and CDR2 (germline): SGHKS, YYEKEE (reference sequence). CDR3 loop: CASSQGAGYGYTF. The CDR3 DNA sequence: TGTGCCAGCTCACAGGGGGCTGGCTATGGCTACACCTTC.

The J gene is TRBJ2-2, the V gene TRBV27; D may be TRBD1 (5 bases). The V gene's germline CDR1 is MNHEY and CDR2 SMNVEV (reference sequence). V was clipped by 1 base and J by 0 bases, with 12 bases between them. This CDR3 region has 17 residues. The CDR3 sequence is CASSLLGRTTNTGELFF. Written as DNA, the CDR3 is TGTGCCAGCAGTTTATTGGGTCGGACAACGAACACCGGGGAGCTGTTTTTT.

V usage is TRBV7-2 and J usage is TRBJ2-3; D is possibly TRBD1 (6 bases). V lost 4 bases, J lost 2 bases, and 7 bases lay in between. Germline CDR1 reads SGHTA; CDR2 reads FQGNSA. This CDR3 contains 13 residues. CDR3 DNA sequence: TGTGCCAGCAGCTACAGGGTCACAGATACGCAGTATTTT. Translated: CASSYRVTDTQYF. Full variable domain (remainder filled in from reference TRBV7-2 and TRBJ2-3): GAGVSQSPSNKVTEKGKDVELRCDPISGHTALYWYRQSLGQGLEFLIYFQGNSAPDKSGLPSDRFSAERTGGSVSTLTIQRTQQEDSAVYLCASSYRVTDTQYFGPGTRLTVL.

The V gene is TRBV12-3 or TRBV12-4, the J gene TRBJ2-7; 7 nucleotides line up with TRBD1. The CDR3 has 13 residues. With 5 bases clipped from V and 4 bases from J, the junction kept 5 bases outside the gene matches. This chain's CDR3 is CASSPGTVYEQYF. CDR3 sequence (DNA): TGTGCCAGCAGTCCCGGGACAGTTTACGAGCAGTACTTC.

This clone was found once. V usage is TRBV19 and J usage is TRBJ1-2; a possible D gene is TRBD1 (5 bases). The CDR3 length is 15 residues. With 6 bases removed from V and 2 bases from J, the gap between germline ends came to 16 bases. Germline V gene sequence: CDR1 LNHDA, CDR2 SQIVND (reference sequence). The CDR3 protein is CASRPHLGTNYGYTF. CDR3 nucleotide sequence: TGTGCCAGTAGGCCCCACCTCGGGACCAACTATGGCTACACCTTC.

The V and J genes are TRBV10-3 and TRBJ2-3; D may match TRBD1 or TRBD2 (5 bases each). In germline, CDR1 is ENHRY, CDR2 SYGVKD. The CDR3 has 15 amino acids. V was clipped by 3 bases and J by 2 bases, with 12 bases between them. The CDR3 region has the DNA TGTGCCATCAGTGATTTGGGGACGACCACAGATACGCAGTATTTT. Translation: CAISDLGTTTDTQYF.

The genes are TRBV2 and TRBJ2-3, with D uncertain. The germline V gene encodes CDR1 SNHLY and CDR2 FYNNEI. Trimming took off 8 bases at V and 0 bases at J, with 21 bases between the two ends. This CDR3 has 17 residues. CDR3 nucleotide sequence: TGTGCCAGCGACGTAGGGCCAATTTTCTCTAGCACAGATACGCAGTATTTT. It is translated as CASDVGPIFSSTDTQYF.

The gene calls are TRBV4-2 and TRBJ2-5, with 9 bases identical to TRBD1. Germline trimming cut 1 base from V and 3 bases from J; bases unmatched to any gene: 3. The CDR3 has 15 amino acids. CDR1 and CDR2 (germline): LGHNA, YNFKEQ. This chain's CDR3 is CASSQAGTGKETQYF. CDR3 nucleotides: TGTGCCAGCAGCCAAGCGGGGACAGGGAAAGAGACCCAGTACTTC.

V gene TRBV28 combines with J gene TRBJ2-1; TRBD2 agrees at 12 bases. V shed 10 bases, J shed 1 base, and the junction held 14 bases outside the gene matches. The germline CDR1 and CDR2 sequences are MDHEN and SYDVKM. This CDR3 region has 18 residues. The CDR3 nucleotides are TGTGCCACTAGCAATAGTGCTAGCGGGAGGGGGTCCTACAATGAGCAGTTCTTC. Its translation is CATSNSASGRGSYNEQFF.

The chain is built from TRBV4-3 and TRBJ2-2, with 9 bases fitting TRBD1. Germline CDR1 reads LGHNA; CDR2 reads YSLEER. This CDR3 has 18 amino acids. Trimming cost V 0 bases and J 5 bases; bases outside gene matches: 10. In DNA, the CDR3 is TGCGCCAGCAGCCAAGAGGTGGACAGGGGAGGAAGGACCGGGGAGCTGTTTTTT. Its protein is CASSQEVDRGGRTGELFF.

The chain is built from TRBV28 and TRBJ2-6; 8 positions agree with TRBD2. Per germline, CDR1 MDHEN and CDR2 SYDVKM. There are 17 residues in the CDR3. V shed 6 bases and J 1 base; nucleotides not matched to a gene: 8. The CDR3 is CASRHSGSLSGANVLTF. As DNA, the CDR3 is TGTGCCAGCAGACACAGCGGGAGCTTGTCTGGGGCCAACGTCCTGACTTTC. The entire variable domain, with the rest obtained from reference TRBV28 and TRBJ2-6, is as follows: DVKVTQSSRYLVKRTGEKVFLECVQDMDHENMFWYRQDPGLGLRLIYFSYDVKMKEKGDIPEGYSVSREKKERFSLILESASTNQTSMYLCASRHSGSLSGANVLTFGAGSRLTVL.

This chain links TRBV27 with TRBJ1-3; TRBD1 is a possible D gene (5 bases). The CDR3 spans 13 residues. CDR1 is MNHEY and CDR2 is SMNVEV in the germline V gene (reference sequence). The V end lost 6 bases, the J end lost 2 bases, and 8 bases lay between the germline ends. The CDR3 coding sequence is TGTGCCAGCAGATCGACAGCTGGAAACACCATATATTTT. The encoded protein is CASRSTAGNTIYF.

This clone appeared once. The rearrangement uses TRBV20-1 and TRBJ1-2; D may be TRBD1 (6 bases). CDR1 and CDR2 from the germline V gene are DFQATT and SNEGSKA (reference sequence). Trimming cost V 3 bases and J 6 bases, with 8 bases left between them. The CDR3 has 11 residues. Here the CDR3 DNA reads TGCAGTGCTAGGGGGGCAGATGGCTACACCTTC. This translates into CSARGADGYTF.

The V and J genes are TRBV11-2 and TRBJ2-1; 9 nucleotides line up with TRBD2. Trimming at V came to 1 base and at J to 4 bases, leaving 2 bases not matched to a gene. Germline V gene lookup returns CDR1 SGHAT and CDR2 FQNNGV. The CDR3 contains 15 residues. The CDR3 reads CASSLVTSGYNEQFF. CDR3 DNA: TGTGCCAGCAGCTTAGTGACTAGCGGATACAATGAGCAGTTCTTC.

J is TRBJ2-5 and V is TRBV7-9, with D maybe TRBD1 (6 bases). Germline V gene data show CDR1 as SEHNR and CDR2 as FQNEAQ (reference sequence). The CDR3 is 16 residues long. Trimming removed 5 bases at V and 6 bases at J, with 22 bases between. DNA for the CDR3: TGTGCCAGCAGCGAGGACCCTCAGGGGCTGGGGAAGACCCAGTACTTC. This encodes CASSEDPQGLGKTQYF.

This chain connects TRBV5-1 to TRBJ1-1; D is perhaps TRBD1 (5 bases). V was cut by 0 bases and J by 4 bases, with 7 bases left in between. Germline V lookup: CDR1 SGHRS, CDR2 YFSETQ. CDR3 length equals 13 residues. The CDR3 DNA sequence: TGCGCCAGCAGCTTGGGGGGGTCCACTGAAGCTTTCTTT. Residues: CASSLGGSTEAFF. Looking up the rest from reference TRBV5-1 and TRBJ1-1 gives the full variable domain: KAGVTQTPRYLIKTRGQQVTLSCSPISGHRSVSWYQQTPGQGLQFLFEYFSETQRNKGNFPGRFSGRQFSNSRSEMNVSTLELGDSALYLCASSLGGSTEAFFGQGTRLTVV.